The source of this TCR beta chain is a study of blood T cell repertoires in COVID-19. The wider study: Whether acute or convalescent, the COVID-19 samples came from the United States, Italy and Spain. T cells, B-cell-depleted T cells, or PBMCs supplied cDNA or gDNA.

As processed by the authors: Researchers report that nucleated cell counts were estimated from reference gene primer amplification. Profiled with immunoSEQ multiplex PCR; TCRdb holds only in-frame clones, not every one. Clone size and V and J calls were adopted from that table, with D and trimming inferred from the DNA. The table has about 210,000 clones, almost 85% seen once; the top ten hold 7.5% to 8%. The TCR sequence derives from a woman between 45 and 65 years old with active or convalescent COVID-19. Sequencing used peripheral blood.

CDR3 in amino acids: CASSSGGNQPQHF. The CDR3 DNA is TGTGCCAGCAGTTCGGGAGGCAATCAGCCCCAGCATTTT. The chain is built from TRBV2 and TRBJ1-5, with D uncertain. V gave up 5 bases and J gave up 2 bases, with 7 bases separating them. This CDR3 spans 13 amino acids. The germline V gene has CDR1 SNHLY and CDR2 FYNNEI.